The present entry profiles one T cell receptor beta chain with its context. The antigen is undetermined. Profiled with immunoSEQ multiplex PCR; TCRdb holds only in-frame clones, not every one. This sample carries about 15,000 clones, 81% of them seen once, and the ten largest clones take 7.5% to 10%. This sample stems from a study of T cells and Merkel cell carcinoma outcomes. Findings of the study overall: Reportedly, T-cell repertoire with density predicts Merkel cell carcinoma outcomes.

The CDR3 contains 13 residues. Germline CDR1 SGDLS, CDR2 YYNGEE. The V end lost 0 bases, the J end lost 7 bases, and 10 bases lay between the germline ends. J is TRBJ2-5 and V is TRBV9; a possible D gene is TRBD1 (5 bases). This receptor was taken from a human donor with Merkel cell carcinoma. Sequenced material: tumor tissue from Merkel cell carcinoma. This CDR3 is CASSVGQGGTQYF. The CDR3 bases are TGTGCCAGCAGCGTAGGGCAGGGCGGGACCCAGTACTTC.